The rows below give T cell receptor beta chains drawn from one sample of a study of cytomegalovirus exposure and HLA in healthy donors. Data came from immunoSEQ multiplex PCR; TCRdb stores just in-frame clones and leaves some out. Counted here are some 270,000 clones, roughly 80% occurring once; the ten biggest clones make up about 0.3%. The sequenced sample consisted of PBMCs. The receptor set was obtained from a girl aged 2 to 9 in good health and CMV-seronegative. The CDR3 runs from the conserved cysteine through the conserved F or W. D genes are given only for firm matches. Expanded clones are given a class, and other clones once, few, many or no size at all.

J gene: TRBJ2-4; clone size: -; D gene: -; V gene: TRBV9; CDR3 protein: CASSPSIGLSKNIQYF; CDR3 DNA: TGTGCCAGCAGCCCCAGCATAGGACTATCCAAAAACATTCAGTACTTC
J gene: TRBJ2-3; clone size: -; D gene: TRBD2; V gene: TRBV27; CDR3 protein: CASSLGLAGFSDTQYF; CDR3 DNA: TGTGCCAGCAGTTTAGGGCTAGCGGGGTTTTCAGATACGCAGTATTTT
J gene: TRBJ2-7; clone size: -; D gene: -; V gene: TRBV9; CDR3 protein: CASSTGGQPTYEQYF; CDR3 DNA: TGTGCCAGCAGCACTGGAGGACAGCCTACCTACGAGCAGTACTTC
J gene: TRBJ2-7; clone size: -; D gene: -; V gene: TRBV7-2; CDR3 protein: CASSPLTESVYEQYF; CDR3 DNA: TGTGCCAGCAGCCCACTGACTGAATCAGTCTACGAGCAGTACTTC
J gene: TRBJ2-7; clone size: -; D gene: -; V gene: TRBV6-5; CDR3 protein: CASSLGAYLSYEQYF; CDR3 DNA: TGTGCCAGCAGTTTGGGAGCCTATCTCTCCTACGAGCAGTACTTC
J gene: TRBJ1-6; clone size: -; D gene: TRBD1; V gene: TRBV28; CDR3 protein: CASSFQGVPSRYNSPLHF; CDR3 DNA: TGTGCCAGCAGTTTCCAGGGGGTTCCTTCTCGGTATAATTCACCCCTCCACTTT
J gene: TRBJ2-7; clone size: -; D gene: -; V gene: TRBV6-5; CDR3 protein: CASSYSNSLLVQQYF; CDR3 DNA: TGTGCCAGCAGTTACTCGAACTCCCTTCTAGTCCAGCAGTACTTC
J gene: TRBJ1-1; clone size: few; D gene: -; V gene: TRBV27; CDR3 protein: CASSLSGDGGTEAFF; CDR3 DNA: TGTGCCAGCAGTTTATCTGGGGACGGGGGCACTGAAGCTTTCTTT
J gene: TRBJ2-1; clone size: -; D gene: -; V gene: TRBV5-4; CDR3 protein: CASSYAYEQFF; CDR3 DNA: TGTGCCAGCAGTTATGCGTATGAGCAGTTCTTC
J gene: TRBJ2-1; clone size: -; D gene: -; V gene: TRBV6-6; CDR3 protein: CASSRGRTYNEQFF; CDR3 DNA: TGTGCCAGCAGTAGGGGCCGGACCTACAATGAGCAGTTCTTC
J gene: TRBJ1-2; clone size: -; D gene: TRBD1; V gene: TRBV27; CDR3 protein: CASSIRGFYGYTF; CDR3 DNA: TGTGCCAGCAGCATCAGGGGGTTCTATGGCTACACCTTC
J gene: TRBJ2-1; clone size: -; D gene: -; V gene: TRBV20-1; CDR3 protein: CSARRNNEQFF; CDR3 DNA: TGCAGTGCGCGCAGGAACAATGAGCAGTTCTTC
J gene: TRBJ1-1; clone size: -; D gene: -; V gene: TRBV5-4; CDR3 protein: CASSPPGSQNTEAFF; CDR3 DNA: TGTGCCAGCAGCCCACCCGGGTCGCAGAACACTGAAGCTTTCTTT
J gene: TRBJ2-1; clone size: -; D gene: TRBD2; V gene: TRBV5-1; CDR3 protein: CASSYRGTSGRGAYNEQFF; CDR3 DNA: TGCGCCAGCAGCTACCGGGGGACTAGCGGGAGGGGGGCTTACAATGAGCAGTTCTTC
J gene: TRBJ1-1; clone size: -; D gene: -; V gene: TRBV6-5; CDR3 protein: CASSYTSMNTEAFF; CDR3 DNA: TGTGCCAGCAGTTACACTTCAATGAATACTGAAGCTTTCTTT
J gene: TRBJ1-2; clone size: -; D gene: -; V gene: TRBV27; CDR3 protein: CASSSANPGHPRANYGYTF; CDR3 DNA: TGTGCCAGCAGTTCCGCCAATCCGGGACACCCGAGAGCTAACTATGGCTACACCTTC
J gene: TRBJ2-7; clone size: once; D gene: -; V gene: TRBV15; CDR3 protein: CATSLGQTYEQYF; CDR3 DNA: TGTGCCACCAGTCTTGGACAGACCTACGAGCAGTACTTC
J gene: TRBJ1-2; clone size: few; D gene: -; V gene: TRBV4-1; CDR3 protein: CASSPKGGGYTF; CDR3 DNA: TGCGCCAGCAGCCCGAAAGGGGGTGGCTACACCTTC
J gene: TRBJ1-5; clone size: -; D gene: -; V gene: TRBV6-1; CDR3 protein: CASSEADGDYQPQHF; CDR3 DNA: TGTGCCAGCAGTGAAGCGGACGGGGATTATCAGCCCCAGCATTTT
J gene: TRBJ1-5; clone size: -; D gene: -; V gene: TRBV2; CDR3 protein: CASSARPNQPQHF; CDR3 DNA: TGTGCCAGCAGTGCCAGGCCCAATCAGCCCCAGCATTTT
J gene: TRBJ2-7; clone size: -; D gene: -; V gene: TRBV28; CDR3 protein: CASRWRAHSYEQYF; CDR3 DNA: TGTGCCAGCCGTTGGAGGGCCCACTCCTACGAGCAGTACTTC
J gene: TRBJ2-3; clone size: few; D gene: -; V gene: TRBV5-4; CDR3 protein: CASSLQITSTDTQYF; CDR3 DNA: TGTGCCAGCAGCTTGCAAATTACTAGCACAGATACGCAGTATTTT
J gene: TRBJ2-2; clone size: -; D gene: -; V gene: TRBV28; CDR3 protein: CASKARPGDTGELFF; CDR3 DNA: TGTGCCAGCAAGGCTAGACCGGGAGACACCGGGGAGCTGTTTTTT
J gene: TRBJ2-2; clone size: -; D gene: TRBD2; V gene: TRBV27; CDR3 protein: CASSLRLAGAAGELFF; CDR3 DNA: TGTGCCAGCAGTTTGCGACTAGCGGGAGCCGCCGGGGAGCTGTTTTTT
J gene: TRBJ1-2; clone size: few; D gene: -; V gene: TRBV5-1; CDR3 protein: CASSLVADYGYTF; CDR3 DNA: TGCGCCAGCAGCTTGGTGGCAGATTATGGCTACACCTTC
J gene: TRBJ2-5; clone size: -; D gene: TRBD2; V gene: TRBV7-8; CDR3 protein: CASSLRREAKYMETQYF; CDR3 DNA: TGTGCCAGCAGCTTACGGCGGGAGGCTAAATACATGGAGACCCAGTACTTC
J gene: TRBJ2-5; clone size: -; D gene: -; V gene: TRBV9; CDR3 protein: CASSARGSTQETQYF; CDR3 DNA: TGTGCCAGCAGCGCTAGAGGGAGTACCCAAGAGACCCAGTACTTC
J gene: TRBJ1-1; clone size: -; D gene: -; V gene: TRBV4-2; CDR3 protein: CASSQEWSARGTEAFF; CDR3 DNA: TGTGCCAGCAGCCAAGAATGGAGCGCCAGGGGCACTGAAGCTTTCTTT
J gene: TRBJ2-3; clone size: -; D gene: -; V gene: TRBV7-9; CDR3 protein: CASSVPQIDTQYF; CDR3 DNA: TGTGCCAGCAGCGTACCCCAGATAGATACGCAGTATTTT
J gene: TRBJ2-2; clone size: -; D gene: TRBD1; V gene: TRBV7-9; CDR3 protein: CASSSEGQGGSGELFF; CDR3 DNA: TGTGCCAGCAGCTCCGAGGGACAGGGGGGCTCCGGGGAGCTGTTTTTT
J gene: TRBJ1-5; clone size: -; D gene: TRBD1; V gene: TRBV5-6; CDR3 protein: CASSLKVGTGHNQPQHF; CDR3 DNA: TGTGCCAGCAGCTTGAAGGTGGGGACAGGGCACAATCAGCCCCAGCATTTT
J gene: TRBJ2-7; clone size: -; D gene: -; V gene: TRBV2; CDR3 protein: CASSELPGVEYF; CDR3 DNA: TGTGCCAGCAGTGAACTTCCGGGAGTCGAGTACTTC
J gene: TRBJ1-1; clone size: once; D gene: -; V gene: TRBV19; CDR3 protein: CASSLPGYTEAFF; CDR3 DNA: TGTGCCAGCTCCCTCCCAGGTTACACTGAAGCTTTCTTT
J gene: TRBJ2-2; clone size: once; D gene: -; V gene: TRBV7-6; CDR3 protein: CASSLRRDTTGELFF; CDR3 DNA: TGTGCCAGCAGCTTAAGACGGGACACCACCGGGGAGCTGTTTTTT
J gene: TRBJ1-2; clone size: -; D gene: -; V gene: TRBV7-2; CDR3 protein: CASSLAPGGGSGGYTF; CDR3 DNA: TGTGCCAGCAGCTTAGCCCCCGGTGGGGGGTCGGGTGGCTACACCTTC
J gene: TRBJ2-7; clone size: -; D gene: TRBD2; V gene: TRBV10-1; CDR3 protein: CASSLREGYEQYF; CDR3 DNA: TGCGCCAGCAGTCTACGGGAGGGGTACGAGCAGTACTTC